This TCR beta chain was sequenced for a study of blood T cell repertoires in COVID-19 (dated by TCRdb to 2018 to 2021). About the investigation overall: The collaborator samples originated in the United States, Italy and Spain and spanned the acute and convalescent phases of COVID-19. HLA class I and class II types, where available, came from metadata supplied by the sample provider rather than from assay-based typing. The repertoires were made available in a free public database intended to serve as a resource for research on the immune response to SARS-CoV-2. Deeply sampled blood TCRbeta repertoires from subjects exposed to, actively infected with, or recovered from COVID-19 were included in the dataset. Nearly every sample came with metadata listing a de-identified subject ID, COVID-19 status, age in years and sex. The prospective study material was composed of cDNA or gDNA derived from T cells, B-cell-depleted T cells, or PBMCs. The samples were drawn from the first 160 participants of the ongoing ImmuneRACE study and from 1,254 subjects provided by 6 global collaborators. Paper-wide results and their limitations: The quantity of clinical and demographic metadata differed by source and by participant and was supplied without curation.

Participants in the prospective study were enrolled through a virtual design, were aged roughly 18 to 100 years, and lived in some 24 United States geographic areas. To assign participants to cohorts, the prospective study relied on clinical history that participants themselves reported in a screening survey and a study questionnaire. In the prospective study, mobile phlebotomists collected whole blood, serum and a nasopharyngeal or oropharyngeal swab from each participant. Prospective study participants could optionally give additional blood draws and questionnaires over a roughly 2-month period. Before DNA extraction, prospective study blood samples were shipped either frozen or at room temperature. TCRbeta CDR3 regions were amplified from genomic DNA by means of the immunoSEQ Assay, a bias-controlled multiplex PCR. The published analysis was carried out like this. Within the assay, amplification of reference gene primers was used to estimate how many nucleated cells each sample contained. To quantify the absolute abundance of each unique TCRbeta CDR3 rearrangement, sequence reads were collapsed and filtered. For each sample, productive Simpson clonality was calculated as the square root of Simpson's diversity index over productive rearrangements. In its TCRdb copy, this immuneACCESS table keeps in-frame sequences only and misses some clones. Where compared with another copy, unresolved V genes explain less than half of these, and the others have no known cause. V and J calls and clone size are as listed in that table; D and trimming were resolved from the DNA. The sample yields 310,000 or so clones; 90% were counted once. The ten largest account for 1.7% of the sample.

V is reduced by 2 bases and J by 0 bases, leaving a spacing of 7 bases between them. From the cysteine through the phenylalanine, the CDR3 covers 15 amino acids. The CDR3 DNA has 45 bases and is translated from base 1. CDR1 LNHDA and CDR2 SQIVND are derived from the germline V gene (reference sequence). A remark on this clone: It lacks a known antigen. No base quality information exists; no much larger clone differs at one position.

This TCR derives from a young woman with acute COVID-19. The sequence joins TRBV19 to TRBJ1-4; a confident D gene designation cannot be given. The specimen was PBMCs or T cells enriched from blood (not recorded which). The nucleotide sequence reads TGTGCCAGTAGTATACGGTTCGCAACTAATGAAAAACTGTTTTTT. This translates into CASSIRFATNEKLFF. Extended through the reference TRBV19 and TRBJ1-4 proteins, this CDR3 yields the full variable domain: DGGITQSPKYLFRKEGQNVTLSCEQNLNHDAMYWYRQDPGQGLRLIYYSQIVNDFQKGDIAEGYSVSREKKESFPLTVTSAQKNPTAFYLCASSIRFATNEKLFFGSGTQLSVL.